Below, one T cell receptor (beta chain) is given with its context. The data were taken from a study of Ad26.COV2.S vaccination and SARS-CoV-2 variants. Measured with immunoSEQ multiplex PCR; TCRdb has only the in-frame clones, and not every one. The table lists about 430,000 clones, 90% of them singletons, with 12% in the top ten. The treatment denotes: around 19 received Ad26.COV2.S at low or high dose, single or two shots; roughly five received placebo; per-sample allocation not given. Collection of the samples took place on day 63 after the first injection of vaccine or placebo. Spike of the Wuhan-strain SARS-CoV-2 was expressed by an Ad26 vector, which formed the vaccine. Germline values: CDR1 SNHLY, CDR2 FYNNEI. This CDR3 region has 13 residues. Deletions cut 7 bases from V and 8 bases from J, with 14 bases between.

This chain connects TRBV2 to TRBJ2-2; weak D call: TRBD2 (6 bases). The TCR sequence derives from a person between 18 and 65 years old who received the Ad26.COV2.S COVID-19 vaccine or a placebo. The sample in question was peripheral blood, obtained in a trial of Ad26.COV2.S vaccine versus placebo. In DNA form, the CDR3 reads TGTGCCAGCACGTCCGTCGCGGGAGGGGAGCTGTTTTTT. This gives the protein CASTSVAGGELFF.